A single sample gave rise to the 11 T cell receptor beta chains below, sequenced in a study of blood T cell repertoires in COVID-19. Generated by immunoSEQ multiplex PCR, the TCRdb table keeps only in-frame clones and is missing some. This table has about 360,000 clones, roughly four fifths appearing once. Sequencing input: peripheral blood. Receptors were obtained from a human donor with acute or convalescent COVID-19. The donor label of this sample is uncertain.

The chain is built from TRBV27 and TRBJ2-7, with D possibly TRBD2 on 6 matching bases. Germline lookup yields CDR1 MNHEY and CDR2 SMNVEV (reference sequence). The CDR3 covers 15 residues. V lost 6 bases to trimming and J lost 7 bases, with 22 bases between them. The DNA for the CDR3 is TGTGCCAGCAGCCGAACGGGGGTCGGTGGCTTGGAGCAGTACTTC. It codes for CASSRTGVGGLEQYF.

The gene calls are TRBV7-9 and TRBJ2-5; D is uncertain. From germline, CDR1 is SEHNR and CDR2 FQNEAQ (reference sequence). CDR3 length equals 12 residues. V lost 0 bases, J lost 5 bases, and 4 bases lay in between. CDR3 sequence (DNA): TGTGCCAGCAGCTTAGCGTCGGAGACCCAGTACTTC. It is translated as CASSLASETQYF.

The chain is built from TRBV1 and TRBJ1-1; TRBD1, as called in the table, went unchecked against the DNA. TRBV1 is marked as a pseudogene. The CDR3 has 14 residues. In DNA form, the CDR3 reads TGCACCAGCAGCCAGGGGACAGTGAACACTGAAGCTTTCTTT. Amino acid sequence: CTSSQGTVNTEAFF.

This chain connects TRBV14 to TRBJ1-1; D is possibly TRBD1 (5 bases). CDR3 length equals 15 residues. V lost 0 bases and J 2 bases, leaving 10 bases between the germline ends. Per the germline V gene, CDR1 is SGHDN and CDR2 is FVKESK. CDR3 sequence: CASSQDRRDNTEAFF. The CDR3 DNA reads TGTGCCAGCAGCCAAGATCGGCGGGACAACACTGAAGCTTTCTTT.

Only one count was recorded for this clone. J is TRBJ2-1 and V is TRBV9; 11 nucleotides agree with TRBD2. The CDR3 is made up of 18 amino acids. Losses at the gene ends were 2 bases for V and 6 bases for J; bases not matched to a gene: 13. Germline V lookup: CDR1 SGDLS, CDR2 YYNGEE. In DNA, the CDR3 is TGTGCCAGCAGCGTTTCGGGGGCCGGGACTAGCGGCATCAATGAGCAGTTCTTC. It codes for CASSVSGAGTSGINEQFF.

This clone was seen more than once but under ten times. Other DNA sequences within the sample encode an identical CDR3. CDR3 protein: CASSYERRGEAFF. DNA for the CDR3: TGTGCCAGCAGTTACGAAAGGAGAGGTGAAGCTTTCTTT. This sequence joins TRBV6-5 and TRBJ1-1; D gene unclear. The germline V and J ends were trimmed by 2 bases and 7 bases, with 11 bases remaining between them. This CDR3 has 13 residues. Germline CDR1 MNHEY, CDR2 SVGAGI.

This clone has only one observation. This chain joins TRBV5-4 and TRBJ2-7; D perhaps matches TRBD2 (5 bases). V lost 4 bases to trimming and J lost 4 bases, with 12 bases between them. The germline gives CDR1 SGHNT, CDR2 YYREEE (reference sequence). The CDR3 covers 13 residues. As DNA, the CDR3 is TGTGCCAGCAGCCCCCAGCCGGGGTACGAGCAGTACTTC. Translated, it gives CASSPQPGYEQYF.

This sequence joins TRBV7-8 and TRBJ2-7; TRBD2 might be the D (6 bases). The CDR3 runs 13 residues. The germline V gene encodes CDR1 SGHVS and CDR2 FQNEAQ. Trimming cost V 5 bases and J 3 bases, with 11 bases left between them. CDR3 sequence reads: CASSRIGSYEQYF. CDR3 in DNA: TGTGCCAGCAGCCGAATCGGGAGCTACGAGCAGTACTTC.

This chain joins TRBV5-8 and TRBJ1-2; TRBD1 matches 8 bases. Germline V gene sequence: CDR1 SGHTS, CDR2 YDEGEE. V was pared by 6 bases and J by 4 bases, with 11 bases of the junction left unmatched. The CDR3 consists of 15 residues. CDR3: CASTSLADRAYGYTF. As DNA, the CDR3 is TGTGCCAGCACCTCGCTTGCGGACAGGGCCTATGGCTACACCTTC.

This chain connects TRBV18 to TRBJ2-7; perhaps TRBD1 as D (6 bases). This CDR3 contains 14 residues. The V end lost 3 bases, the J end lost 2 bases, and 11 bases lay between the germline ends. Germline V gene data show CDR1 as KGHSH and CDR2 as LQKENI. CDR3: CASSPRTDTYEQYF. DNA for the CDR3: TGTGCCAGCTCACCTAGGACAGACACCTACGAGCAGTACTTC.

The rearrangement links TRBV5-6 to TRBJ2-1; TRBD2 matches 14 bases. CDR1 is SGHDT, CDR2 YYEEEE, per germline. V was clipped by 1 base and J by 9 bases; unmatched bases: 9. The CDR3 spans 17 residues. CDR3 sequence reads: CASSLRGLAGGAFEQFF. In DNA form, the CDR3 reads TGTGCCAGCAGCTTGAGAGGACTAGCGGGGGGCGCGTTTGAGCAGTTCTTC.